The rows below give T cell receptor beta chains drawn from one sample of a study of TIL therapy for anti-PD-1-resistant metastatic lung cancer. TCRdb keeps only in-frame clones here, not all; method: immunoSEQ multiplex PCR. The table includes some 20,000 clones, roughly 85% detected once. The specimen was blood, collected at baseline. The receptors were sampled from a person aged 25 to 79 with non-small cell lung cancer. CDR3s include the opening cysteine and the closing phenylalanine or tryptophan. Each record gives: J gene, CDR3 length, D gene, clone size, V gene, CDR3 DNA, CDR3 protein. D genes are given only for firm matches. Rows may omit the clone size; those that give it use once, few, many or a size class.

j_gene: TRBJ2-7
len: 13
d_gene: -
abundance: -
v_gene: TRBV13
CDR3nt: TGTGCCAGCAGCCGAGGCCCCTCGGGGGAGCAGTACTTC
CDR3aa: CASSRGPSGEQYF

j_gene: TRBJ1-1
len: 13
d_gene: -
abundance: -
v_gene: TRBV5-4
CDR3nt: TGTGCCAGCAGACTGGGAGGAAGGACTGAAGCTTTCTTT
CDR3aa: CASRLGGRTEAFF

j_gene: TRBJ2-1
len: 16
d_gene: TRBD2
abundance: few
v_gene: TRBV11-3
CDR3nt: TGTGCCAGCAGCTTAGGTCCGGGAGGGCCGGGTGAAGAGCAGTTCTTC
CDR3aa: CASSLGPGGPGEEQFF

j_gene: TRBJ1-1
len: 15
d_gene: -
abundance: -
v_gene: TRBV7-6
CDR3nt: TGTGCCAGCAGCTTAGCGCTGACGGTGAACACTGAAGCTTTCTTT
CDR3aa: CASSLALTVNTEAFF

j_gene: TRBJ2-1
len: 13
d_gene: -
abundance: few
v_gene: TRBV7-3
CDR3nt: TGTGCCAGCAGCTGGACAAAGAACAATGAGCAGTTCTTC
CDR3aa: CASSWTKNNEQFF

j_gene: TRBJ2-2
len: 15
d_gene: TRBD2
abundance: -
v_gene: TRBV7-9
CDR3nt: TGTGCCAGCAGCCCCATAGCGGGAGGTGCCGGGGAGCTGTTTTTT
CDR3aa: CASSPIAGGAGELFF

j_gene: TRBJ2-5
len: 16
d_gene: TRBD2
abundance: -
v_gene: TRBV9
CDR3nt: TGTGCCAGCAGCGCCAGGGGTAGCGGGGTACAAGAGACCCAGTACTTC
CDR3aa: CASSARGSGVQETQYF

j_gene: TRBJ2-3
len: 11
d_gene: TRBD1
abundance: -
v_gene: TRBV27
CDR3nt: TGTGCCAGCAGTTTGGGACAGGGGCAGTATTTT
CDR3aa: CASSLGQGQYF

j_gene: TRBJ1-1
len: 15
d_gene: TRBD1
abundance: -
v_gene: TRBV7-9
CDR3nt: TGTGCCAGCAGCTACGGGACAGTCCTAGGCACTGAAGCTTTCTTT
CDR3aa: CASSYGTVLGTEAFF

j_gene: TRBJ1-1
len: 15
d_gene: TRBD1
abundance: -
v_gene: TRBV19
CDR3nt: TGTGCCACCTTGGACAGGGCCGGGGCGAACACTGAAGCTTTCTTT
CDR3aa: CATLDRAGANTEAFF

j_gene: TRBJ2-1
len: 15
d_gene: -
abundance: -
v_gene: TRBV11-3
CDR3nt: TGTGCCAGCAGCCCCGAGGGGGGCTCCTACAATGAGCAGTTCTTC
CDR3aa: CASSPEGGSYNEQFF

j_gene: TRBJ2-3
len: 16
d_gene: TRBD2
abundance: -
v_gene: TRBV2
CDR3nt: TGTGCCAGCAGTGGCCCGACTAGCGGGTCAGGCGATACGCAGTATTTT
CDR3aa: CASSGPTSGSGDTQYF

j_gene: TRBJ1-3
len: 16
d_gene: -
abundance: -
v_gene: TRBV7-8
CDR3nt: TGTGCCAGCAGCTTTTCAGCAGCAAGCTCTGGAAACACCATATATTTT
CDR3aa: CASSFSAASSGNTIYF

j_gene: TRBJ1-4
len: 15
d_gene: -
abundance: few
v_gene: TRBV28
CDR3nt: TGTGCCAGCAGTCCACGACAGGTTTCTAATGAAAAACTGTTTTTT
CDR3aa: CASSPRQVSNEKLFF

j_gene: TRBJ1-3
len: 15
d_gene: -
abundance: few
v_gene: TRBV7-9
CDR3nt: TGTGCCAGCAGCTTGGGATGGGGCTCTGGAAACACCATATATTTT
CDR3aa: CASSLGWGSGNTIYF

j_gene: TRBJ2-3
len: 15
d_gene: -
abundance: -
v_gene: TRBV5-6
CDR3nt: TGTGCCAGCAGCTTGAATCGATTGGGGGGAGATACGCAGTATTTT
CDR3aa: CASSLNRLGGDTQYF

j_gene: TRBJ1-2
len: 16
d_gene: TRBD1
abundance: -
v_gene: TRBV19
CDR3nt: TGTGCCAGTAGTATAGACGACAGGGGGCCCGGCTATGGCTACACCTTC
CDR3aa: CASSIDDRGPGYGYTF

j_gene: TRBJ2-1
len: 16
d_gene: -
abundance: -
v_gene: TRBV9
CDR3nt: TGTGCCAGCAGCGGAAGGGAGGCAGCTAGCTACAATGAGCAGTTCTTC
CDR3aa: CASSGREAASYNEQFF

j_gene: TRBJ1-6
len: 15
d_gene: TRBD1
abundance: few
v_gene: TRBV18
CDR3nt: TGTGCCAGCTCACCCGCCGACAGGGTTAATTCACCCCTCCACTTT
CDR3aa: CASSPADRVNSPLHF

j_gene: TRBJ2-1
len: 11
d_gene: -
abundance: -
v_gene: TRBV27
CDR3nt: TGTGCCAGCAGTTTGGGGACGCAGCAGTTCTTC
CDR3aa: CASSLGTQQFF

j_gene: TRBJ2-7
len: 15
d_gene: TRBD2
abundance: -
v_gene: TRBV18
CDR3nt: TGTGCCAGCTCAACGACCAGCGGGGGACCCTACGAGCAGTACTTC
CDR3aa: CASSTTSGGPYEQYF

j_gene: TRBJ2-5
len: 14
d_gene: TRBD2
abundance: -
v_gene: TRBV7-2
CDR3nt: TGTGCCAGCAGCTCGGGGGGGCGACACGAGACCCAGTACTTC
CDR3aa: CASSSGGRHETQYF

j_gene: TRBJ1-2
len: 15
d_gene: -
abundance: -
v_gene: TRBV24-1
CDR3nt: TGTGCCACCAGTGATAAGCGTGCAGGATGGGATGGCTACACCTTC
CDR3aa: CATSDKRAGWDGYTF

j_gene: TRBJ2-3
len: 15
d_gene: TRBD2
abundance: -
v_gene: TRBV5-8
CDR3nt: TGTGCCAGCAGCGTCCTTGGGGGGGGCACAGATACGCAGTATTTT
CDR3aa: CASSVLGGGTDTQYF

j_gene: TRBJ1-6
len: 15
d_gene: -
abundance: -
v_gene: TRBV3-1/TRBV3-2
CDR3nt: TGTGCCAGCAGTCCAGGGGAACCCTATAATTCACCCCTCCACTTT
CDR3aa: CASSPGEPYNSPLHF

j_gene: TRBJ2-5
len: 15
d_gene: TRBD1
abundance: -
v_gene: TRBV7-2
CDR3nt: TGTGCCAGCAGCGAGAGAGCAGGGGGCAGGGAGACCCAGTACTTC
CDR3aa: CASSERAGGRETQYF

j_gene: TRBJ2-1
len: 14
d_gene: -
abundance: -
v_gene: TRBV29-1
CDR3nt: TGCAGCGTGAAGTTTCAGGGGTCCTACAATGAGCAGTTCTTC
CDR3aa: CSVKFQGSYNEQFF

j_gene: TRBJ2-2
len: 15
d_gene: -
abundance: -
v_gene: TRBV6-5
CDR3nt: TGTGCCAGCAGCTCGGTTCCGGGGATCACCGGGGAGCTGTTTTTT
CDR3aa: CASSSVPGITGELFF

j_gene: TRBJ2-1
len: 17
d_gene: -
abundance: -
v_gene: TRBV5-1
CDR3nt: TGCGCCAGCAGAGTGGGTTTCGGGGGCAGCTCCTACAATGAGCAGTTCTTC
CDR3aa: CASRVGFGGSSYNEQFF

j_gene: TRBJ2-1
len: 15
d_gene: TRBD2
abundance: -
v_gene: TRBV7-6
CDR3nt: TGTGCCAGCAGCTTAGTGACTAGCGGGGCGAATGAGCAGTTCTTC
CDR3aa: CASSLVTSGANEQFF

j_gene: TRBJ1-1
len: 13
d_gene: -
abundance: -
v_gene: TRBV11-2
CDR3nt: TGTGCCAGCAGCCGTGACCGGGACACTGAAGCTTTCTTT
CDR3aa: CASSRDRDTEAFF

j_gene: TRBJ2-5
len: 16
d_gene: TRBD2
abundance: -
v_gene: TRBV4-3
CDR3nt: TGCGCCAGCAGCCAAGGGGTAGCGGGGGCCGGGGAGACCCAGTACTTC
CDR3aa: CASSQGVAGAGETQYF

j_gene: TRBJ1-2
len: 16
d_gene: -
abundance: few
v_gene: TRBV23-1
CDR3nt: TGCGCCAGCAGCCGAGCCAGGGGTTCCCCCTCCTATGGCTACACCTTC
CDR3aa: CASSRARGSPSYGYTF

j_gene: TRBJ1-2
len: 17
d_gene: TRBD1
abundance: -
v_gene: TRBV7-9
CDR3nt: TGTGCCAGCAGCTTAGGGGGGACAGGGAGTGGATCCTATGGCTACACCTTC
CDR3aa: CASSLGGTGSGSYGYTF

j_gene: TRBJ1-5
len: 14
d_gene: -
abundance: -
v_gene: TRBV5-5
CDR3nt: TGTGCCAGCAGCTTTGACCCAGGCCTTCCGGCCCAGCATTTT
CDR3aa: CASSFDPGLPAQHF

j_gene: TRBJ2-2
len: 16
d_gene: TRBD2
abundance: few
v_gene: TRBV30
CDR3nt: TGTGCCTCCAACCTGGGGGGAGGACTAGCGAGCGGGGAGCTGTTTTTT
CDR3aa: CASNLGGGLASGELFF

j_gene: TRBJ2-5
len: 15
d_gene: TRBD2
abundance: -
v_gene: TRBV7-3
CDR3nt: TGTGCCAGCAGCTCTAGCGGGGGGGCCTGGGAGACCCAGTACTTC
CDR3aa: CASSSSGGAWETQYF

j_gene: TRBJ2-2
len: 13
d_gene: TRBD1
abundance: -
v_gene: TRBV19
CDR3nt: TGTGCCAGTAAGGGGGCCAGTAGCGGGGAGCTGTTTTTT
CDR3aa: CASKGASSGELFF

j_gene: TRBJ1-1
len: 16
d_gene: -
abundance: -
v_gene: TRBV18
CDR3nt: TGTGCCAGCTCACCTCACCGGGGGGTCGGGAACACTGAAGCTTTCTTT
CDR3aa: CASSPHRGVGNTEAFF

j_gene: TRBJ2-3
len: 17
d_gene: -
abundance: -
v_gene: TRBV3-1/TRBV3-2
CDR3nt: TGTGCCAGCAGCCAAGACAGGGCGGCCTCGAGCACAGATACGCAGTATTTT
CDR3aa: CASSQDRAASSTDTQYF

j_gene: TRBJ1-6
len: 13
d_gene: -
abundance: -
v_gene: TRBV2
CDR3nt: TGTGCCAGCAGTGGGCAGGGTGGTTCACCCCTCCACTTT
CDR3aa: CASSGQGGSPLHF

j_gene: TRBJ1-5
len: 17
d_gene: TRBD1
abundance: -
v_gene: TRBV4-2
CDR3nt: TGTGCCAGCAGCCTCGGCTTCCCGGACAGGGAGGATCAGCCCCAGCATTTT
CDR3aa: CASSLGFPDREDQPQHF

j_gene: TRBJ1-4
len: 15
d_gene: -
abundance: -
v_gene: TRBV9
CDR3nt: TGTGCCAGCAGCGTTGGTGAGAACCTAAATGAAAAACTGTTTTTT
CDR3aa: CASSVGENLNEKLFF

j_gene: TRBJ1-5
len: 14
d_gene: -
abundance: few
v_gene: TRBV7-2
CDR3nt: TGTGCCAGCAGCTGGGGAGGGGGCAATCAGCCCCAGCATTTT
CDR3aa: CASSWGGGNQPQHF

j_gene: TRBJ2-1
len: 14
d_gene: -
abundance: -
v_gene: TRBV3-1/TRBV3-2
CDR3nt: TGTGCCAGCAGCCGGGAACTAGCAGGGAATGAGCAGTTCTTC
CDR3aa: CASSRELAGNEQFF